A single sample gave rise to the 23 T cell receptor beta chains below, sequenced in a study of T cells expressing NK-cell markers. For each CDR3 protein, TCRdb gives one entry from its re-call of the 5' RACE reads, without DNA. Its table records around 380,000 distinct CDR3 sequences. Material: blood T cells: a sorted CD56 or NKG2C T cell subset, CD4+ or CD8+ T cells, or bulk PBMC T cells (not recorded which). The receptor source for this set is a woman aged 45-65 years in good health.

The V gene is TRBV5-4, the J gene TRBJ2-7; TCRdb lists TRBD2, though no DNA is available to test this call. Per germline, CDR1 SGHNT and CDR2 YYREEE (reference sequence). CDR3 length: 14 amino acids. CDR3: CASSRLAGDWEQYF. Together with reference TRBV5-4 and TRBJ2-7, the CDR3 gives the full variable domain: ETGVTQSPTHLIKTRGQQVTLRCSSQSGHNTVSWYQQALGQGPQFIFQYYREEENGRGNFPPRFSGLQFPNYSSELNVNALELDDSALYLCASSRLAGDWEQYFGPGTRLTVT.

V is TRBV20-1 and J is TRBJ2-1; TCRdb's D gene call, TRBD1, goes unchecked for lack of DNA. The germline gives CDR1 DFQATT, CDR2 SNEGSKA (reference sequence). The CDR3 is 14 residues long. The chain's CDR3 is CSAPRDSGTNEQFF.

The CDR3 protein is CASRRKREAANTGELFF. The genes are TRBV10-2 and TRBJ2-2; TCRdb calls TRBD2, which cannot be checked without DNA. The CDR3 is 17 amino acids. Germline V gives CDR1 WSHSY, CDR2 SAAADI.

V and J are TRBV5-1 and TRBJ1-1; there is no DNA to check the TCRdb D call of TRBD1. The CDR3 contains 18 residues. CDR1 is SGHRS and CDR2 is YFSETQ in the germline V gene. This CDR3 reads CASSLGGGGTGRNTEAFF.

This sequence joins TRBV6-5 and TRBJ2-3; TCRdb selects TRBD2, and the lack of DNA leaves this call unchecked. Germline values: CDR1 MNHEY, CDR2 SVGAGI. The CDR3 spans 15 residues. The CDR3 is CASSPLAGGTDTQYF.

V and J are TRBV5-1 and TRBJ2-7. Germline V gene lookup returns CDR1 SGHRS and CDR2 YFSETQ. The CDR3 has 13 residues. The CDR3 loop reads CASSLAGQYEQYF.

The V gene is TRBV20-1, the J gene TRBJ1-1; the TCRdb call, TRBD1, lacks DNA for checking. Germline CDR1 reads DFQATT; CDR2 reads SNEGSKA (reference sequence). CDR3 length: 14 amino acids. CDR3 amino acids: CSAKAGQGGTEAFF.

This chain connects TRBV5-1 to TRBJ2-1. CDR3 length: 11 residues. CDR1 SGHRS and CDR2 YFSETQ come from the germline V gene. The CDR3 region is CASSLGAIQFF.

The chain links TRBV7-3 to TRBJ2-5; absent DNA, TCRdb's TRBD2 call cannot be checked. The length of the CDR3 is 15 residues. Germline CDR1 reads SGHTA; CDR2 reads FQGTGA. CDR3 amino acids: CASSPGLVYQETQYF. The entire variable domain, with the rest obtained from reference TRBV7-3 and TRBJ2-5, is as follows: GAGVSQTPSNKVTEKGKYVELRCDPISGHTALYWYRQSLGQGPEFLIYFQGTGAADDSGLPNDRFFAVRPEGSVSTLKIQRTERGDSAVYLCASSPGLVYQETQYFGPGTRLLVL.

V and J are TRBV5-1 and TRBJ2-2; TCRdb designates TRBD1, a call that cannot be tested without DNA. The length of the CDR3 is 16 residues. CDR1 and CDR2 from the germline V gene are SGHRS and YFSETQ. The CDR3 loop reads CASSSQDRYPTGELFF.

CDR3 residues: CASSQGPSGIPGEQFF. The J gene is TRBJ2-1, the V gene TRBV3-1; lacking DNA, the TRBD2 call made by TCRdb goes unchecked. This CDR3 is 16 amino acids long. Germline lookup yields CDR1 LGHDT and CDR2 YNNKEL (reference sequence).

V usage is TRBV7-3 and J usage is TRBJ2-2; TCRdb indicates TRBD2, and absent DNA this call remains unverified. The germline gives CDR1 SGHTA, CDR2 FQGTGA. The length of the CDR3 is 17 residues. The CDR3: CASSLTWSGRGSGELFF.

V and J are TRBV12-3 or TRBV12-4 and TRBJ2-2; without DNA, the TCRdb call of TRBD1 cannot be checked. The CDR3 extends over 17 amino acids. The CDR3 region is CASSYQGTGVNTGELFF.

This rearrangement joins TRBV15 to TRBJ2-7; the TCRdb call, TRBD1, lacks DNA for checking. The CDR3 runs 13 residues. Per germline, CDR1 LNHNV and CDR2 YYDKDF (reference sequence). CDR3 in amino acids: CATRRTATYEQYF.

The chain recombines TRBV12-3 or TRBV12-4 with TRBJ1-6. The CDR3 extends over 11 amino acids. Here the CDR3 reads CASSSSSPLHF.

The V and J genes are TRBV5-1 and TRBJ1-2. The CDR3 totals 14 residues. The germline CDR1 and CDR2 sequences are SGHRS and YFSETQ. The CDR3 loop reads CASSLAGGNYGYTF.

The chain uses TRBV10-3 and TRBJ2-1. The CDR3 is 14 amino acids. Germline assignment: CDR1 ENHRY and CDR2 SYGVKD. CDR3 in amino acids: CAISEGSEFDEQFF.

CDR3 amino acids: CASSLGQGSGYEQYF. The chain carries TRBV11-2 and TRBJ2-7; TCRdb designates TRBD1, a call that cannot be tested without DNA. This CDR3 contains 15 residues. Germline loops: CDR1 SGHAT, CDR2 FQNNGV.

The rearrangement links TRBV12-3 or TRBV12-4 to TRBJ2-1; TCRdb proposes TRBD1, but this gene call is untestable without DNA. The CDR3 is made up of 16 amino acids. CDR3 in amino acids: CASSPDGGGLNNEQFF.

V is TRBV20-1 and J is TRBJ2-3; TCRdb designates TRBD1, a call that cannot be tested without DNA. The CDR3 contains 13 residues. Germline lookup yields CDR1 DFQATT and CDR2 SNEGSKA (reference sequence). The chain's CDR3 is CSLRTPYTDTQYF.

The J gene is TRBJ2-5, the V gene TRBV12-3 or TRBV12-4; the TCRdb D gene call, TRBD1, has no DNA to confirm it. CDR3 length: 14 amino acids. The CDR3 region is CASTLRQGSETQYF.

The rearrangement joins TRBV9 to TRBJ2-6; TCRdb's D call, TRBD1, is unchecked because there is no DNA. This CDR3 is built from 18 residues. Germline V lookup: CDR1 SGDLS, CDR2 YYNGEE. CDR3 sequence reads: CASSPMGVRSSGANVLTF.

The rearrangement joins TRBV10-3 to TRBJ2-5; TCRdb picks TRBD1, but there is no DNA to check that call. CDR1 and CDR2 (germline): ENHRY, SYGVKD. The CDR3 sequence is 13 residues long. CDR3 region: CATSSRGGETQYF.